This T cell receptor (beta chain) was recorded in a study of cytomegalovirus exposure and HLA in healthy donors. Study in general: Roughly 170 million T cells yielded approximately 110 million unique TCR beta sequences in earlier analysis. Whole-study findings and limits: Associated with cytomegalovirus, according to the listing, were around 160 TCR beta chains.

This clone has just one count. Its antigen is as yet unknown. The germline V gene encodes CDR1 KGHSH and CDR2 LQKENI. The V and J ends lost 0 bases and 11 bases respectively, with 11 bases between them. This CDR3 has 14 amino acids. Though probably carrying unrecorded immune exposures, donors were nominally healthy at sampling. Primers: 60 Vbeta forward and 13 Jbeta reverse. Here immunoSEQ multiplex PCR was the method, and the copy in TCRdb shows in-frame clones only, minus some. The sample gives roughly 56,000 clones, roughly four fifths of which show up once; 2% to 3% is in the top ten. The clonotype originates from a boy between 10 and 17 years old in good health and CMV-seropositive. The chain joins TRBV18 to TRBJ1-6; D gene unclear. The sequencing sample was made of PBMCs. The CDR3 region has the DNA TGTGCCAGCTCACCACCTGAAACAGCCCCACCCCTCCACTTT. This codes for CASSPPETAPPLHF.